Below are 9 T cell receptor beta chains sequenced from a single sample in a study of blood T cells in healthy people across ages (dated by TCRdb to the mid-2010s). Libraries came from 5' RACE. The reads were generated on an Illumina HiSeq 2500. A second PCR of about 6 to 12 cycles was run with a J-beta primer mix and a sample-barcoded 5' primer. TCRdb trimmed public reads at Q25 via fastp, called clones via MiXCR and kept in-frame beta chains. Each entry merges the rows of one CDR3 protein and shows their most common DNA and genes. The sample table shows 540,000 or so distinct CDR3 sequences, and around 48% are seen once. The ten largest make up approximately 25% of the sample. Sequenced sample: blood. These receptors were collected from an older man in good health.

V gene TRBV10-3 combines with J gene TRBJ2-1; 7 positions match TRBD2. This CDR3 contains 14 residues. Germline trimming cut 3 bases from V and 13 bases from J; bases unmatched to any gene: 12. CDR1 is ENHRY, CDR2 SYGVKD, per germline. The CDR3 region is CAISDGRRTETQFF. The DNA for the CDR3 is TGTGCCATCAGTGACGGGAGGAGGACCGAGACCCAGTTCTTC.

This rearrangement joins TRBV20-1 to TRBJ2-5, with 7 bases that match TRBD2. With V trimmed by 4 bases and J by 2 bases, 4 bases remained unmatched. There are 13 residues in the CDR3. The germline gives CDR1 DFQATT, CDR2 SNEGSKA (reference sequence). The CDR3: CSATGLLQETQYF. CDR3 DNA: TGCAGTGCTACGGGACTATTGCAAGAGACCCAGTACTTC.

V gene TRBV20-1 combines with J gene TRBJ2-1; a possible D gene is TRBD2 (5 bases). The CDR3 runs to 14 residues. The V gene lost 6 bases and the J gene lost 7 bases, with 19 bases spanning the gap. CDR1 DFQATT and CDR2 SNEGSKA come from the germline V gene (reference sequence). The CDR3 coding sequence is TGCAGTGCCACGCCAAGAGGGCCGAGGAATGAGCAGTTCTTC. Translated, it gives CSATPRGPRNEQFF.

Ten or more counts support this clonotype. This chain joins TRBV29-1 and TRBJ2-1; a weak D match, TRBD1 (5 bases). This CDR3 contains 17 residues. V lost 6 bases, J lost 2 bases, and 23 bases lay in between. Germline CDR1 is SQVTM and CDR2 is ANQGSEA. The DNA for the CDR3 is TGCAGCGTGCCGGCACAGGACCCTCAATCGGCCTACAATGAGCAGTTCTTC. It translates to CSVPAQDPQSAYNEQFF.

Here the CDR3 DNA reads TGTGCCAGCAGCAGGAACCAAGGTACAGATGAGCAGTTCTTC. Protein: CASSRNQGTDEQFF. The chain links TRBV4-2 to TRBJ2-1; D is unclear. Germline V CDR1 and CDR2: LGHNA, YNFKEQ. V dropped 5 bases and J dropped 8 bases, with 16 bases sitting between them. The CDR3 has 14 amino acids.

This clonotype was detected a few times. This chain connects TRBV29-1 to TRBJ2-7; no clear D gene. V lost 4 bases to trimming and J lost 6 bases, with 16 bases between them. Per the germline V gene, CDR1 is SQVTM and CDR2 is ANQGSEA. The CDR3 is 13 amino acids. CDR3 sequence: CSVGLRIRAEQYF. The DNA of the CDR3 is TGCAGCGTTGGTTTGAGGATTCGGGCCGAGCAGTACTTC.

In its sample, this clonotype was seen a few times. This chain joins TRBV12-3 or TRBV12-4 and TRBJ1-1; D gene unclear. Trimming pared 6 bases from V and 0 bases from J, leaving 14 bases between. This CDR3 spans 15 amino acids. The CDR3 DNA is TGTGCCAGCAGCTCCGGGAGCCCGATGAACACTGAAGCTTTCTTT. Translation gives CASSSGSPMNTEAFF.

The chain has TRBV14 and TRBJ2-7, with D possibly TRBD1 on 5 matching bases. CDR3 length: 14 amino acids. V was cut by 0 bases and J by 4 bases, with 10 bases left in between. CDR1 is SGHDN, CDR2 FVKESK, per germline. For the CDR3, the DNA is TGTGCCAGCAGCCAAGATCTCCAGGGATACGAGCAGTACTTC. This sequence encodes CASSQDLQGYEQYF.

This clonotype was counted between two and nine times. This chain connects TRBV20-1 to TRBJ2-1; the D gene is possibly TRBD2 (5 bases). From germline, CDR1 is DFQATT and CDR2 SNEGSKA (reference sequence). The CDR3 sequence is 15 residues long. The V end lost 0 bases, the J end lost 4 bases, and 13 bases lay between the germline ends. The CDR3 nucleotides read TGCAGTGCTAGAGAAGTTGGACTCTCTTACAATGAGCAGTTCTTC. Its protein is CSAREVGLSYNEQFF.